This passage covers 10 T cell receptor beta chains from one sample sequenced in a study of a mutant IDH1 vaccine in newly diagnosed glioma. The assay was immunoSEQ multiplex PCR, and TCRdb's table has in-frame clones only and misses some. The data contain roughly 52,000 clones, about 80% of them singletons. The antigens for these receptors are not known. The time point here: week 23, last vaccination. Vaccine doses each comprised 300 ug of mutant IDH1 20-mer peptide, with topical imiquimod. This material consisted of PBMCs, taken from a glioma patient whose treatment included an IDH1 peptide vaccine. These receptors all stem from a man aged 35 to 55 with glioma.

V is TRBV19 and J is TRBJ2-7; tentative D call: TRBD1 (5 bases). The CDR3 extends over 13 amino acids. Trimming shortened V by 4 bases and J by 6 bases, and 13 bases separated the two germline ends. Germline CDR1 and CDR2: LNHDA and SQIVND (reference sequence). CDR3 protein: CASSNLGEGEQYF. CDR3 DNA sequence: TGTGCCAGTAGTAATCTAGGGGAAGGCGAGCAGTACTTC.

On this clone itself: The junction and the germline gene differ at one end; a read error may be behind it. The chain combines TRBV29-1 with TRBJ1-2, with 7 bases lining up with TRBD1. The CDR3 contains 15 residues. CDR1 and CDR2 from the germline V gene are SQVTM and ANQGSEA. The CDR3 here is CSVDGDSRRNYGYTF. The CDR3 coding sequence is TGCAGCGTTGATGGGGACAGTCGAAGAAACTACGGCTACACCTTC.

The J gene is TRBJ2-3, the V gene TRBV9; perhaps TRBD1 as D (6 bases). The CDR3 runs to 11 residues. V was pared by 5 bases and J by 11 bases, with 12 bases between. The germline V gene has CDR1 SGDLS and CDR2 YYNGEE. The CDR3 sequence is CASSEPGQQYF. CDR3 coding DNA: TGTGCCAGCAGTGAGCCGGGACAGCAGTATTTT.

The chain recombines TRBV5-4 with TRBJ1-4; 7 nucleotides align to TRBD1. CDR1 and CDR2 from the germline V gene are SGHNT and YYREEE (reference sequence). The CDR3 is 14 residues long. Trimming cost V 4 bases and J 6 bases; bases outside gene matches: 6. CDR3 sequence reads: CASSLDRDDEKLFF. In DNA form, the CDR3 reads TGTGCCAGCAGCCTCGACAGGGATGATGAAAAACTGTTTTTT.

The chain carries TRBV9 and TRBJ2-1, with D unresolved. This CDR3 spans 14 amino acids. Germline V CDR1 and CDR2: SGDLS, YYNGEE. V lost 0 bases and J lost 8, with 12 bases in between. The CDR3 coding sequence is TGTGCCAGCAGCGTAGGGCCCCTTTTGGATGAGCAGTTCTTC. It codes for CASSVGPLLDEQFF.

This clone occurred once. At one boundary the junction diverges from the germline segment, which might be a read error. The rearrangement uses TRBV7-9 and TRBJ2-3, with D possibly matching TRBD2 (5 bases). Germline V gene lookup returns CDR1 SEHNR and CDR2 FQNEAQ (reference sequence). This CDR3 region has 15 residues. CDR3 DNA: TGTGCCAGCAGCTTAGAGGAGGCTAGCACTGATACGCAGTATTTT. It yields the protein CASSLEEASTDTQYF.

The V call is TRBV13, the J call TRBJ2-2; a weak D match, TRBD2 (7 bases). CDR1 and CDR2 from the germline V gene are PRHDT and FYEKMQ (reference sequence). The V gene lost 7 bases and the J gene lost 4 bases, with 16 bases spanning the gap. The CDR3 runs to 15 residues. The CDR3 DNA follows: TGTGCCAGCACCCGCCGGGGGGCGGGCACCGGGGAGCTGTTTTTT. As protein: CASTRRGAGTGELFF.

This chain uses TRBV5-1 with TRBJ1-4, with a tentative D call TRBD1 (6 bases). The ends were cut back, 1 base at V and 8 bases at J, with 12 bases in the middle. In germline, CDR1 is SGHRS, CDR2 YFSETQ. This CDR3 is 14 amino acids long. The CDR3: CASSLTTGLEKLFF. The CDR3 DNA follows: TGCGCCAGCAGCTTGACCACAGGGTTGGAAAAACTGTTTTTT.

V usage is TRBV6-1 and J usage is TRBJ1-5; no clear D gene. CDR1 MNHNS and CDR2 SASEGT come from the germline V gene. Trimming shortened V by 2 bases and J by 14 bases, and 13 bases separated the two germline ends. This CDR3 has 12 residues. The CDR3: CASSEILWEEHF. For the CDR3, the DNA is TGTGCCAGCAGTGAAATTCTTTGGGAAGAGCATTTT.

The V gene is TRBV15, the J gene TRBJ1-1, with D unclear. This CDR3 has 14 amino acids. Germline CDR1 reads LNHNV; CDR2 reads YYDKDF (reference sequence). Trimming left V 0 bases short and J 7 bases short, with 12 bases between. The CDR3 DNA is TGTGCCACCAGCAGAGATCTGGCAGGTGGTGAAGCTTTCTTT. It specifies CATSRDLAGGEAFF.